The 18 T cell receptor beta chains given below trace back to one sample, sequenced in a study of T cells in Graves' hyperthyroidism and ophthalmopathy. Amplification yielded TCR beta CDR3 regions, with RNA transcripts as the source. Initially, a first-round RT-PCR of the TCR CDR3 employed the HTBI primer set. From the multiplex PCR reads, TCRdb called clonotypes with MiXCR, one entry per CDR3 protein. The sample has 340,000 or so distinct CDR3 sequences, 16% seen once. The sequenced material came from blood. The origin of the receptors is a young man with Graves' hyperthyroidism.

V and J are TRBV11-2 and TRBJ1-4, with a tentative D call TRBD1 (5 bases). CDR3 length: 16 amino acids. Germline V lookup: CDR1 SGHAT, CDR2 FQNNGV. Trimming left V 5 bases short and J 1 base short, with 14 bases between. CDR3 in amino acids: CASSPGSQGTNEKLFF. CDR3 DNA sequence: TGTGCCAGCAGCCCAGGGTCCCAGGGAACTAATGAAAAACTGTTTTTT. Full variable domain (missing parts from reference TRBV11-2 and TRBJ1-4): EAGVAQSPRYKIIEKRQSVAFWCNPISGHATLYWYQQILGQGPKLLIQFQNNGVVDDSQLPKDRFSAERLKGVDSTLKIQPAKLEDSAVYLCASSPGSQGTNEKLFFGSGTQLSVL.

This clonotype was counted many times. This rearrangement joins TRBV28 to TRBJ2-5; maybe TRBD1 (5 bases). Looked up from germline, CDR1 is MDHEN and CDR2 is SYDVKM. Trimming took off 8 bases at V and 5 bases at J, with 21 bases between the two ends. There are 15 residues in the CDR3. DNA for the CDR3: TGTGCCAGCGTCCCTTTGGACAATTATCTGGAGACCCAGTACTTC. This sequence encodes CASVPLDNYLETQYF.

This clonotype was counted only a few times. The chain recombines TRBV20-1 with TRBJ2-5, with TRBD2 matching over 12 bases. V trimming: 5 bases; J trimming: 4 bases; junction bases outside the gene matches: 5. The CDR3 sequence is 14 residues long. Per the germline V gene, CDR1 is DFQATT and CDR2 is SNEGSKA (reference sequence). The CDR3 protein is CSAPRTSGTETQYF. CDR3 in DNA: TGCAGTGCTCCCCGGACTAGCGGGACAGAGACCCAGTACTTC.

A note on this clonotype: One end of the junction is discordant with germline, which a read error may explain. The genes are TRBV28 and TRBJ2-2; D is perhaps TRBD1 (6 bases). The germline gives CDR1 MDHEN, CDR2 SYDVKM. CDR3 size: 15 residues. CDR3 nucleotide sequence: TGTGCCAGCAGTATATGGACAGAGAACACCGGGGAGCTGTTTTTT. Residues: CASSIWTENTGELFF.

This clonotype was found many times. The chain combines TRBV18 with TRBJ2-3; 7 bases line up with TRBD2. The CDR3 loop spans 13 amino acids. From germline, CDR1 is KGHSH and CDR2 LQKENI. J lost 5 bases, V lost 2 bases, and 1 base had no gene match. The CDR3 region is CASSPVAGDTQYF. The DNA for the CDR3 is TGTGCCAGCTCACCAGTAGCGGGAGATACGCAGTATTTT.

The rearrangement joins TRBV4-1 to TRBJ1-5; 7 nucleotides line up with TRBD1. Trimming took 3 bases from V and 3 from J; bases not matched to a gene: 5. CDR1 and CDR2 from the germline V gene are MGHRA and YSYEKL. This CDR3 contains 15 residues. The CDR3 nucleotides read TGCGCCAGCAGCCATATAGACAGGGACAATCAGCCCCAGCATTTT. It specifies CASSHIDRDNQPQHF.

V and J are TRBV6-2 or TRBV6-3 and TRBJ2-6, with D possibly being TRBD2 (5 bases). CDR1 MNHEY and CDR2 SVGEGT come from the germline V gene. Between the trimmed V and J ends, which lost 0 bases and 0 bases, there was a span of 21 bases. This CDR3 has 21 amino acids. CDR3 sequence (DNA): TGTGCCAGCAGTTACTCGAATAGCGCGACCGACCATATCTCTGGGGCCAACGTCCTGACTTTC. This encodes CASSYSNSATDHISGANVLTF.

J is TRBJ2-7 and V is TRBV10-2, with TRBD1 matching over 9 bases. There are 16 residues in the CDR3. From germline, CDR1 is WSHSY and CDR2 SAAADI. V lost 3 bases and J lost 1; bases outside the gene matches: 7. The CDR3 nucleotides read TGCGCCAGCAGTGATACGTTGGGGACAGGGTCCTACGAGCAGTACTTC. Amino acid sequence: CASSDTLGTGSYEQYF.

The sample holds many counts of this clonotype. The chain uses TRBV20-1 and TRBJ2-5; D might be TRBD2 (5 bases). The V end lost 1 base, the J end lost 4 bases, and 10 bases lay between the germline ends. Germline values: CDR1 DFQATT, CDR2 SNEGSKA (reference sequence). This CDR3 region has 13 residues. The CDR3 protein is CSARVEGAETQYF. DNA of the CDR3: TGCAGTGCTAGAGTCGAGGGCGCAGAGACCCAGTACTTC.

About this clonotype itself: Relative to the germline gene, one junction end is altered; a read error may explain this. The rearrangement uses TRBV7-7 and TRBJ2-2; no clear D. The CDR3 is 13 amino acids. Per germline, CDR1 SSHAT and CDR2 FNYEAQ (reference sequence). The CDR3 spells CASSFRGTQELFF. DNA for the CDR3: TGTGCTAGCAGCTTCCGCGGAACTCAGGAGCTGTTTTTT.

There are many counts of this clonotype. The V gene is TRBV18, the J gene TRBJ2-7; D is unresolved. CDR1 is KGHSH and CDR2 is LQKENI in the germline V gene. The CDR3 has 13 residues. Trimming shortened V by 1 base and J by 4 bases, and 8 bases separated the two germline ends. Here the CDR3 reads CASSPLPLYEQYF. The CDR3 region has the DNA TGTGCCAGCTCACCACTCCCCCTATACGAGCAGTACTTC.

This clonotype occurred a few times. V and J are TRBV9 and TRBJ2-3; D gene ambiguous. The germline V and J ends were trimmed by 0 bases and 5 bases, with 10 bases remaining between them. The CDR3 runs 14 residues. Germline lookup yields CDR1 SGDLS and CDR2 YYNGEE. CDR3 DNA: TGTGCCAGCAGCGTAGCGGAGTGGCAAGATACGCAGTATTTT. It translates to CASSVAEWQDTQYF.

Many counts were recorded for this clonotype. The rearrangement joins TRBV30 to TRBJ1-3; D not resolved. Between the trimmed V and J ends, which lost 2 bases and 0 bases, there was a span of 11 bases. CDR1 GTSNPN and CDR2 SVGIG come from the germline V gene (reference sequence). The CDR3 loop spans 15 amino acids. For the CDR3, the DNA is TGTGCCTGGAGTTTTGGGAGCCGCTCTGGAAACACCATATATTTT. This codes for CAWSFGSRSGNTIYF.

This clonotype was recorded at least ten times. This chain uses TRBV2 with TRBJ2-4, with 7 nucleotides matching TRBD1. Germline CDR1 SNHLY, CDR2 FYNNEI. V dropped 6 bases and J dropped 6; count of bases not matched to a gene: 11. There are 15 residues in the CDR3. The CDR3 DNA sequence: TGTGCCAGCAGCTCAGAACAGGGGATCGGAAACATTCAGTACTTC. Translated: CASSSEQGIGNIQYF.

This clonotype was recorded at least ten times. The CDR3 loop reads CASSVTETQYF. CDR3 DNA sequence: TGTGCCAGCAGCGTCACAGAGACCCAGTACTTC. This rearrangement joins TRBV28 to TRBJ2-5; D gene ambiguous. Germline V gives CDR1 MDHEN, CDR2 SYDVKM. The CDR3 contains 11 residues. V lost 6 bases and J 4 bases, leaving 6 bases between the germline ends.

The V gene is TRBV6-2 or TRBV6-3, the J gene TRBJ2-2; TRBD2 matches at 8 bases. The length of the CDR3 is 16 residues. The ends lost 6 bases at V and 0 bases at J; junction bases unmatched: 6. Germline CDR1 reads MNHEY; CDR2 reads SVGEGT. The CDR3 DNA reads TGTGCCAGCAGACCCGGGGGGGGGGCGAACACCGGGGAGCTGTTTTTT. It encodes CASRPGGGANTGELFF.

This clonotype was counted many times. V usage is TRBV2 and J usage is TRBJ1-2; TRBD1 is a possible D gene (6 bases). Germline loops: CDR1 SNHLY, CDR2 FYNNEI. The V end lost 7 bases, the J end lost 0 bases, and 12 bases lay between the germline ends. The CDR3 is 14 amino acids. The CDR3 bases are TGTGCCAGCAACCAGGACAGCGCTAACTATGGCTACACCTTC. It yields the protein CASNQDSANYGYTF.

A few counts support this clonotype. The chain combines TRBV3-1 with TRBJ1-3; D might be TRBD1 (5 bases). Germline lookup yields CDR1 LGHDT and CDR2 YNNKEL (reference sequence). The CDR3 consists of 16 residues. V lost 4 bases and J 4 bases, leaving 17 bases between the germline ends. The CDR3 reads CASSRWVGGGGNTIYF. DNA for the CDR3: TGTGCCAGCAGCCGCTGGGTGGGGGGTGGAGGAAACACCATATATTTT.